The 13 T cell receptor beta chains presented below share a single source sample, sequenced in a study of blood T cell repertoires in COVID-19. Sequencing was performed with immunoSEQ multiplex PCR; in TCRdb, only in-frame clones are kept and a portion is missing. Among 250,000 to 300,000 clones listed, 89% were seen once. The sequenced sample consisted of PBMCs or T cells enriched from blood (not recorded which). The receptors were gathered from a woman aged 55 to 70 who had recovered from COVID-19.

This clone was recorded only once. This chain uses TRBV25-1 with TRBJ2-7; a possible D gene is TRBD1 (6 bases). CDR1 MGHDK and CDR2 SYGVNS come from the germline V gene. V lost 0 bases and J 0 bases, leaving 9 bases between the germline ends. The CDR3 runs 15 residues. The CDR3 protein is CASSEYRGYSYEQYF. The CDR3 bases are TGTGCCAGCAGTGAATATAGGGGGTACTCCTACGAGCAGTACTTC.

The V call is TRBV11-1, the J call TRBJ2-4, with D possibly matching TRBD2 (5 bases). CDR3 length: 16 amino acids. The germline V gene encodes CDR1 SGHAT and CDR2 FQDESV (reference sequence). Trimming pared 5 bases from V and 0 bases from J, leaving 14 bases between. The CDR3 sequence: CASSLGNGLAKNIQYF. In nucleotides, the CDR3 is TGTGCCAGCAGCCTCGGGAACGGCTTAGCCAAAAACATTCAGTACTTC.

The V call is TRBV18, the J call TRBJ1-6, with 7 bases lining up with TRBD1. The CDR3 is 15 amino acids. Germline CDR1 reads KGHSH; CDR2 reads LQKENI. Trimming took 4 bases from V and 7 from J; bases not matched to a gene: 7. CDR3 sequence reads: CASSLPTGANSPLHF. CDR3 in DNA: TGTGCCAGCTCACTGCCCACAGGGGCAAATTCACCCCTCCACTTT.

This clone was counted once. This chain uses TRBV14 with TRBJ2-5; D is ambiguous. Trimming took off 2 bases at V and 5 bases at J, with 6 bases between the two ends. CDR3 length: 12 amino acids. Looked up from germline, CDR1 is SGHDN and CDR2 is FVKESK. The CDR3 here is CASSQFRETQYF. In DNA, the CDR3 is TGTGCCAGCAGCCAATTCCGTGAGACCCAGTACTTC.

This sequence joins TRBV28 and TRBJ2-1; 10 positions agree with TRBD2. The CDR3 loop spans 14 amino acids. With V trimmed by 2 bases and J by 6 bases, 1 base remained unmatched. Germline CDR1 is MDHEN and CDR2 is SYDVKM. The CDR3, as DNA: TGTGCCAGCAGTTTACGGACTAGCGGCAATGAGCAGTTCTTC. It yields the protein CASSLRTSGNEQFF.

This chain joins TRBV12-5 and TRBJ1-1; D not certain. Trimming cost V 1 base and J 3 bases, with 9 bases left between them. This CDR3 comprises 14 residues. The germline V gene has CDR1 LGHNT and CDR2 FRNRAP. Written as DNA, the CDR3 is TGTGCTAGTGGTTTGGCCCCCCCCGACACTGAAGCTTTCTTT. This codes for CASGLAPPDTEAFF. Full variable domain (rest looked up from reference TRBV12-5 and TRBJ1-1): DARVTQTPRHKVTEMGQEVTMRCQPILGHNTVFWYRQTMMQGLELLAYFRNRAPLDDSGMPKDRFSAEMPDATLATLKIQPSEPRDSAVYFCASGLAPPDTEAFFGQGTRLTVV.

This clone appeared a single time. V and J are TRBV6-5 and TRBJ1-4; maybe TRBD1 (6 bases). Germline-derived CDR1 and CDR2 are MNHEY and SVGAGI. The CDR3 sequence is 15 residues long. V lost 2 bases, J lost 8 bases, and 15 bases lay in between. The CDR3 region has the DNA TGTGCCAGCAGTTACCCCGCGGACAGTAACGAAAAACTGTTTTTT. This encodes CASSYPADSNEKLFF.

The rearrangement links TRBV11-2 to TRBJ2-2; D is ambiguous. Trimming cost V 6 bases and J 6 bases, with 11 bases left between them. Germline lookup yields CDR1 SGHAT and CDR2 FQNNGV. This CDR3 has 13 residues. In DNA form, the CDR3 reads TGTGCCAGCAGTCCCCGGTTCTCCGGGGAGCTGTTTTTT. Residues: CASSPRFSGELFF.

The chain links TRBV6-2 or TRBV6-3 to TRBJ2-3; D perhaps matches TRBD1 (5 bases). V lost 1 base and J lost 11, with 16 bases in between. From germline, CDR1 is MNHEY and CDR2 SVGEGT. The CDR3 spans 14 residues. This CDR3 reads CASSYFRVRVEQYF. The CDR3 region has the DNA TGTGCCAGCAGTTACTTCAGGGTCCGAGTTGAGCAGTATTTT.

The DNA of the CDR3 is TGTGCCAGCAGCCAAGACGAACAGCGGGGCTACACCTTC. Amino acid sequence: CASSQDEQRGYTF. The genes are TRBV3-1 (or the pseudogene TRBV3-2) and TRBJ1-2, with unresolved D. This CDR3 is 13 amino acids long. Germline CDR1 is LGHDT and CDR2 is YNNKEL (reference sequence). Trimming took off 0 bases at V and 8 bases at J, with 10 bases between the two ends.

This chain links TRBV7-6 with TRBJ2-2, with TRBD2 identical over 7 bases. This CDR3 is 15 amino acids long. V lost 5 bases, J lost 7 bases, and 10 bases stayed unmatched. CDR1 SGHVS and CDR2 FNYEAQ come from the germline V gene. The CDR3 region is CASSPISGLSGELFF. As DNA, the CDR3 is TGTGCCAGCAGCCCGATTAGCGGGCTTAGCGGGGAGCTGTTTTTT.

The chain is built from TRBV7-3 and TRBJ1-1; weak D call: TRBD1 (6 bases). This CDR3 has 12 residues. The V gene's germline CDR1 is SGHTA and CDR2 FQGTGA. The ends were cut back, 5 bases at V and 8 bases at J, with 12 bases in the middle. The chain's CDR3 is CASSPGGREAFF. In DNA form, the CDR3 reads TGTGCCAGCAGCCCTGGGGGCAGGGAAGCTTTCTTT. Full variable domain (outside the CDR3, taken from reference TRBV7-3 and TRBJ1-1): GAGVSQTPSNKVTEKGKYVELRCDPISGHTALYWYRQSLGQGPEFLIYFQGTGAADDSGLPNDRFFAVRPEGSVSTLKIQRTERGDSAVYLCASSPGGREAFFGQGTRLTVV.

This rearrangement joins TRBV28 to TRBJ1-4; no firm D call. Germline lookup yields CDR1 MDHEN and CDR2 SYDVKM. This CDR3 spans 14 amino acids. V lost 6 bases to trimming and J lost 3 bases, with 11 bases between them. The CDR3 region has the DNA TGTGCCAGCAGCCACCACGCAGCTAATGAAAAACTGTTTTTT. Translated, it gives CASSHHAANEKLFF.